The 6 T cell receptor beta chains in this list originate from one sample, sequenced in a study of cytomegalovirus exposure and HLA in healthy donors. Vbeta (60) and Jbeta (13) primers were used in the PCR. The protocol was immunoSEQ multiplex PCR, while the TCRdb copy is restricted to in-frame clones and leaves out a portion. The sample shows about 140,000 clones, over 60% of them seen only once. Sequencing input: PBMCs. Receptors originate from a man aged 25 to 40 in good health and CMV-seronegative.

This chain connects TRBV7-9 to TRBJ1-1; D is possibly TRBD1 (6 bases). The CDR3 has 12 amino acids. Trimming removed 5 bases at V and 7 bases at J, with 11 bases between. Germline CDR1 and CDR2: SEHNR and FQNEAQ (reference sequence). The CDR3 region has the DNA TGTGCCAGCAGCCCAGAGGGGGTTGAAGCTTTCTTT. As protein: CASSPEGVEAFF.

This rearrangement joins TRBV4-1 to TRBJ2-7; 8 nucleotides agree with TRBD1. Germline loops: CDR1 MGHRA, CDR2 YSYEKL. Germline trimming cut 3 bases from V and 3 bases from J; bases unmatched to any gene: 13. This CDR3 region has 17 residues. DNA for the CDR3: TGCGCCAGCAGCCATATTGACAGGGGAGCGTCAAACTACGAGCAGTACTTC. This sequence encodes CASSHIDRGASNYEQYF.

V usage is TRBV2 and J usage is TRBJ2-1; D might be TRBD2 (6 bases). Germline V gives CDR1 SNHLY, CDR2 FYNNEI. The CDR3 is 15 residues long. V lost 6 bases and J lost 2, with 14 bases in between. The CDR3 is CASRRGAGAYNEQFF. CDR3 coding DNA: TGTGCCAGCAGGAGAGGAGCGGGTGCCTACAATGAGCAGTTCTTC.

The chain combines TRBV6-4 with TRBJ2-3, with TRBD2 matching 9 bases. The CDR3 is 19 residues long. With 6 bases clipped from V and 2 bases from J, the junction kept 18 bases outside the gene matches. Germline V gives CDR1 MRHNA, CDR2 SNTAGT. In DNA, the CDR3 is TGTGCCAGCAGAGATCGGTCTAGCGGGGCCAGGCACAACACAGATACGCAGTATTTT. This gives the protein CASRDRSSGARHNTDTQYF.

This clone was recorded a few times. CDR3 DNA sequence: TGCGCCAGCAGCTTCGAAGGGGGCGGGTACGAGCAGTACTTC. Residues: CASSFEGGGYEQYF. The J gene is TRBJ2-7, the V gene TRBV5-1, with 7 bases matching TRBD1. The CDR3 covers 14 residues. Germline V gene sequence: CDR1 SGHRS, CDR2 YFSETQ. J was trimmed by 4 bases and V by 2 bases; bases with no gene match: 6.

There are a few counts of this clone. The CDR3 here is CASSLRGDRGSSEQFF. CDR3 DNA: TGCGCCAGCAGCCTAAGAGGGGACAGGGGTTCTAGTGAGCAGTTCTTC. This rearrangement joins TRBV23-1 to TRBJ2-1, with 10 bases lining up with TRBD1. TRBV23-1 counts as an open reading frame of uncertain function. V lost 6 bases, J lost 9 bases, and 14 bases stayed unmatched. The CDR3 consists of 16 residues.